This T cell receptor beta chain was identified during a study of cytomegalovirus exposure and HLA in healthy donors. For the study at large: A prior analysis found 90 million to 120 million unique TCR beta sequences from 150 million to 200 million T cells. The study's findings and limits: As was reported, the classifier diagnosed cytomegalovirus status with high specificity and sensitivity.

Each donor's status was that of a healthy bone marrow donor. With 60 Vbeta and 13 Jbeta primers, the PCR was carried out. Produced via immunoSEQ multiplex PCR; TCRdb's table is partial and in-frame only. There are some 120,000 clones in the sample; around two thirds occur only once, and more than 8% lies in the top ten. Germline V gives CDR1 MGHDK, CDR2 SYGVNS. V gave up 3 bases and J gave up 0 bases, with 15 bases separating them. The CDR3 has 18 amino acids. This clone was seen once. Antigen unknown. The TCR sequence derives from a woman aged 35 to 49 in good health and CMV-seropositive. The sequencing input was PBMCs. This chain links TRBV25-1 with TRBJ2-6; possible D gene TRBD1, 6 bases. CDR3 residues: CASSDMRTVNSGANVLTF. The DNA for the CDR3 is TGTGCCAGCAGTGACATGAGGACAGTGAACTCTGGGGCCAACGTCCTGACTTTC.